This T cell receptor (beta chain) was sequenced during a study of OX40 agonist ivuxolimab in advanced cancers. On the study more broadly: Past anti-PD-1, anti-PD-L1 or anti-CTLA-4 therapy was accepted, and 30% to 45% had received some. Overall study findings and caveats: Antigen specificity of clonally expanded peripheral T cells was not established.

Profiling relied on immunoSEQ multiplex PCR, and the TCRdb table lists in-frame clones only, not all of them. The table records 99,000 or so clones, about 92% of them present only once. About this clone itself: Its antigen is as yet unknown.

The starting material was CD4+ or CD8+ T cells sorted from blood, obtained in a trial of the OX40 agonist ivuxolimab. This receptor was taken from an adult with an advanced solid tumor such as melanoma, head and neck, liver or kidney cancer.

Here the CDR3 DNA reads TGTGCCAGCAGCCCCCGCACAGATACGCAGTATTTT. Protein sequence: CASSPRTDTQYF. V is TRBV5-6 and J is TRBJ2-3; D gene uncertain. This CDR3 region has 12 residues. The V end was cut by 4 bases, the J end by 1 base, with 4 bases between. Per the germline V gene, CDR1 is SGHDT and CDR2 is YYEEEE.